Here is one T cell receptor beta chain with its context. This clonotype was recorded a few times. Its antigen is not yet known. Base qualities are not provided; no much larger clone lies one nucleotide away. Sequencing used an Illumina NovaSeq 6000. cDNA libraries for TCRalpha and TCRbeta were prepared by 5'RACE using constant-segment primers, with sample barcodes and unique molecular identifiers added. RNA was extracted from every sample with Trizol reagent. Amplification of the libraries took two PCR steps, and the second step added a second sample barcode plus Illumina TruSeq adapters. Libraries were sequenced on an Illumina NovaSeq with 2 x 150 bp paired-end reads. The paper's processing steps were these. The reads were demultiplexed and collapsed into UMI-guided consensus sequences using migec v1.2.7. Using mixcr v2.1.11, UMI consensuses were aligned to TRA and TRB V and J templates and then assembled into clonotypes. Expanded or contracted clonotypes were those called significant by both edgeR and NoisET, with noise models trained on biological replicates. For edgeR calls, the cutoffs were a false discovery rate-adjusted p below 0.01 and a log2 fold-change threshold of 1. PCA with hierarchical clustering of max-normalized trajectories of the 1000 most abundant clonotypes was used as exploratory dynamics analysis. Separately sequenced CD4+ and CD8+ repertoires were used to assign a CD4 or CD8 phenotype to each responding clone. The public reads were reanalyzed by TCRdb: fastp trimming at Q25, MiXCR alignment, in-frame beta chains only. When rows share a CDR3 protein, they turn into one entry using the most common DNA and genes. Clone size and V and J calls follow TCRdb, not the original study. The table for this sample lists approximately 260,000 distinct CDR3 sequences; about 17% of them were counted only once. In total, the top ten clones hold roughly 3.6% of the sample.

V was cut back by 1 base and J by 4 bases, leaving a gap of 13 bases between them. Inclusive of the bounding cysteine and phenylalanine, the CDR3 is 15 residues long. Only the CDR3 DNA is retained, 45 bases long and in frame from the first base. According to the germline V gene, CDR1 reads SGHVS and CDR2 reads FNYEAQ. The data stem from a study of T-cell memory formation after mild COVID-19 (dated by TCRdb to about 2021). Describing the broader study: Most TCR sequence clusters were specific to one of the two donors. Two young, previously healthy adult volunteers made up the cohort, one male and one female. In a couple of donors, T-cell clones that expanded and contracted after mild COVID-19 were tracked by sequencing TCRalpha and TCRbeta repertoires over time. General study outcomes and caveats: Only a couple of mild cases were covered in the study, and larger cohorts including severe cases with pre-infection samples were considered necessary. SARS-CoV-2 specificity was not confirmed for the second-wave clones peaking on day 37. Contracting CD4+ clones turned up mainly in the CM and EM memory subsets, whereas EMRA was where CD8+ clones were enriched. Some responding clones were found in pre-infection memory, which suggests that pre-existing cross-reactive memory T cells took part in the SARS-CoV-2 response. Clones contracting from day 15 to 85 had balanced CD4/CD8 phenotypes, while a second wave expanding from day 15 to 37 was biased towards CD4+.

Ficoll-Paque density gradient centrifugation was used to isolate PBMCs. Sequences were obtained from PBMCs or a T cell subset sorted from them (not recorded which). The chain joins TRBV7-6 to TRBJ1-1; the D region possibly corresponds to TRBD1 (6 bases align). This clonotype was sampled from a man aged 18 to 29 who had mild COVID-19 (a few samples of this study predate the infection). The sample titles of this study are shuffled in the database, so cell type and time point are left out; the donor was told from shared clones. The sequenced DNA: TGTGCCAGCAGCTTAGGACCTACAGGGCCCACTGAAGCTTTCTTT. Its translation is CASSLGPTGPTEAFF.